This TCR beta chain was recorded in a study of T cell repertoires in cytomegalovirus infection. This clonotype has only a few counts. Its antigen is not identified. TCRdb fed the reads into MiXCR, producing one record per CDR3 protein. The sample gives about 900,000 distinct CDR3 sequences, approximately 30% of which show up once; roughly 12% is in the top ten. The CDR3 runs 15 residues. The ends were cut back, 5 bases at V and 4 bases at J, with 15 bases in the middle. Germline CDR1 reads SEHNR; CDR2 reads FQNEAQ (reference sequence). The clonotype comes from a human donor in good health (CMV status not recorded). Some clones in this sample may be carry-over from other donors' samples. The chain has TRBV7-9 and TRBJ2-1; D possibly uses TRBD1 or TRBD2 (5 bases each). The sequencing used cultured CD8+ T cells from PBMCs, collected from culture after CMV antigen stimulation. In DNA, the CDR3 is TGTGCCAGCAGCAATTTCCGGGACGCATACAATGAGCAGTTCTTC. Its translation: CASSNFRDAYNEQFF.